These 25 T cell receptor beta chains came from one sample sequenced in a study of beta chain features in type 1 diabetes. Expressed TCRB transcripts were sequenced because the isolated RNA had all been reverse transcribed beforehand. The method was immunoSEQ multiplex PCR; TCRdb's version includes in-frame clones alone and lacks a portion of them. In the table there are hundreds of thousands of clones, roughly 10% of which are singletons. The antigens for these receptors are not known. Findings and limits, study-wide: Among all four CD4+ subsets, Type 1 diabetes patients had TCRB CDR3s that were moderately but significantly shorter.

Sequencing input: naive CD4+ T cells from blood. These receptors were obtained from a young man with type 1 diabetes.

The rearrangement joins TRBV7-8 to TRBJ1-5; D remains ambiguous. V was shortened by 1 base and J by 6 bases, with 13 bases between the two germline ends. CDR1 is SGHVS and CDR2 is FQNEAQ in the germline V gene. The CDR3 runs to 15 residues. CDR3 coding DNA: TGTGCCAGCAGCTTAGGGGTAGTCGAGGGTCAGCCCCAGCATTTT. This translates into CASSLGVVEGQPQHF.

CDR3 amino acids: CASSQDSGGGPPDTQYF. The CDR3 DNA reads TGCGCCAGCAGCCAAGATTCCGGCGGGGGGCCCCCGGATACGCAGTATTTT. The chain carries TRBV4-3 and TRBJ2-3; 8 nucleotides match TRBD2. Trimming removed 0 bases from V and 6 bases from J; junction bases left unmatched: 11. The germline V gene has CDR1 LGHNA and CDR2 YSLEER. The CDR3 consists of 17 residues.

This clone was picked up a small number of times. V and J are TRBV4-3 and TRBJ1-6; TRBD1 matches at 9 bases. V lost 0 bases and J lost 9; bases outside the gene matches: 9. The CDR3 totals 17 residues. Germline V gene sequence: CDR1 LGHNA, CDR2 YSLEER. CDR3 in DNA: TGCGCCAGCAGCCAAGAGAGGGGGGACAGGGTCGTTTCACCCCTCCACTTT. This gives the protein CASSQERGDRVVSPLHF.

This chain joins TRBV7-9 and TRBJ1-4; TRBD1 might be the D (6 bases). The CDR3 sequence is 14 residues long. Germline lookup yields CDR1 SEHNR and CDR2 FQNEAQ (reference sequence). The V end lost 3 bases, the J end lost 3 bases, and 8 bases lay between the germline ends. The CDR3 DNA follows: TGTGCCAGCAGCTTCTCAGGGGCTAATGAAAAACTGTTTTTT. It yields the protein CASSFSGANEKLFF.

J is TRBJ2-2 and V is TRBV7-3; TRBD2 matches at 10 bases. Trimming removed 3 bases from V and 0 bases from J; junction bases left unmatched: 7. The germline V gene has CDR1 SGHTA and CDR2 FQGTGA. The CDR3 sequence is 18 residues long. Here the CDR3 reads CASSFGVAGGSNTGELFF. CDR3 DNA: TGTGCCAGCAGCTTCGGGGTAGCGGGGGGCTCGAACACCGGGGAGCTGTTTTTT.

V and J are TRBV7-2 and TRBJ2-1; 9 nucleotides line up with TRBD2. Germline V gives CDR1 SGHTA, CDR2 FQGNSA. There are 15 residues in the CDR3. The V and J ends lost 5 bases and 4 bases, in that order; junction bases with no gene match: 6. The CDR3 sequence is CASSTTSGSYNEQFF. CDR3 bases: TGTGCCAGCAGCACCACTAGCGGGTCGTACAATGAGCAGTTCTTC.

The rearrangement links TRBV5-1 to TRBJ2-5; TRBD2 aligns across 11 bases. The germline CDR1 and CDR2 sequences are SGHRS and YFSETQ. This CDR3 comprises 15 residues. The J segment lost 8 bases and the V segment lost 0 bases, leaving 6 bases of the junction unmatched. CDR3 residues: CASSLEATSGGTQYF. In DNA, the CDR3 is TGCGCCAGCAGCTTGGAGGCAACTAGCGGGGGTACCCAGTACTTC.

Only a few counts were recorded for this clone. The CDR3 is CASSEGGAWVEQYF. In DNA form, the CDR3 reads TGTGCCAGCTCAGAGGGGGGGGCCTGGGTTGAGCAGTACTTC. The V and J genes are TRBV5-4 and TRBJ2-7; possibly TRBD2 for D (7 bases). The CDR3 has 14 residues. The germline gives CDR1 SGHNT, CDR2 YYREEE (reference sequence). Trimming left V 7 bases short and J 7 bases short, with 21 bases between.

This clone was recorded a few times. Different DNA sequences within this sample yield the same CDR3. The genes are TRBV9 and TRBJ1-2; TRBD1 matches at 7 bases. Germline V gives CDR1 SGDLS, CDR2 YYNGEE. The CDR3 loop spans 15 amino acids. Germline trimming cut 5 bases from V and 0 bases from J; bases unmatched to any gene: 7. The CDR3 is CASSPRDRANYGYTF. In DNA form, the CDR3 reads TGTGCCAGCAGTCCCAGGGACAGAGCTAACTATGGCTACACCTTC. Complete variable domain (other parts from reference TRBV9 and TRBJ1-2): DSGVTQTPKHLITATGQRVTLRCSPRSGDLSVYWYQQSLDQGLQFLIQYYNGEERAKGNILERFSAQQFPDLHSELNLSSLELGDSALYFCASSPRDRANYGYTFGSGTRLTVV.

This clone was counted only a few times. The chain links TRBV18 to TRBJ1-6; D is undetermined. The length of the CDR3 is 15 residues. CDR1 and CDR2 from the germline V gene are KGHSH and LQKENI. V lost 0 bases to trimming and J lost 6 bases, with 9 bases between them. The chain's CDR3 is CASSPPWGANSPLHF. The DNA of the CDR3 is TGTGCCAGCTCACCACCGTGGGGAGCTAATTCACCCCTCCACTTT.

The rearrangement links TRBV28 to TRBJ1-5; TRBD1 agrees at 10 bases. CDR1 is MDHEN and CDR2 is SYDVKM in the germline V gene. Unmatched junction bases numbered 6, after V lost 7 bases and J lost 6 bases. This CDR3 contains 14 residues. This chain's CDR3 is CASKRTGGLQPQHF. The DNA of the CDR3 is TGTGCCAGCAAGAGGACAGGGGGTCTTCAGCCCCAGCATTTT.

This clone was counted between two and nine times. V and J are TRBV7-9 and TRBJ1-3; unclear D gene. V was trimmed by 5 bases and J by 4 bases, leaving 12 bases between them. Germline V gene sequence: CDR1 SEHNR, CDR2 FQNEAQ (reference sequence). This CDR3 is 14 amino acids long. The CDR3 reads CASSRTTMGNTIYF. In DNA form, the CDR3 reads TGTGCCAGCAGCCGAACCACAATGGGAAACACCATATATTTT.

The sample holds a few counts of this clone. The chain has TRBV15 and TRBJ1-5; no firm D call. V lost 1 base and J 2 bases, leaving 3 bases between the germline ends. From germline, CDR1 is LNHNV and CDR2 YYDKDF (reference sequence). The CDR3 is 13 amino acids. The CDR3, as DNA: TGTGCCACCAGCAGAGGCGGCAATCAGCCCCAGCATTTT. Translated: CATSRGGNQPQHF.

This clone appeared a few times. The chain uses TRBV7-9 and TRBJ1-1, with 9 bases matching TRBD1. CDR1 SEHNR and CDR2 FQNEAQ come from the germline V gene (reference sequence). The CDR3 contains 14 residues. The V and J ends lost 3 bases and 5 bases, in that order; junction bases with no gene match: 4. CDR3: CASSFGTGRTEAFF. The DNA for the CDR3 is TGTGCCAGCAGCTTTGGGACAGGGAGGACTGAAGCTTTCTTT.

J is TRBJ2-1 and V is TRBV6-6; 11 nucleotides match TRBD1. Germline CDR1 reads MNHNY; CDR2 reads SVGAGI (reference sequence). With V trimmed by 5 bases and J by 8 bases, 8 bases remained unmatched. The CDR3 sequence is 15 residues long. The CDR3 loop reads CASSTRDRGVDEQFF. The CDR3 coding sequence is TGTGCCAGCAGTACCCGGGACAGGGGGGTCGATGAGCAGTTCTTC.

The gene calls are TRBV29-1 and TRBJ1-1, with 7 bases matching TRBD1. CDR3 length equals 14 residues. The V gene end was trimmed by 6 bases and the J gene end by 0 bases; junction bases not matched to a gene: 7. Germline-derived CDR1 and CDR2 are SQVTM and ANQGSEA. CDR3 in DNA: TGCAGCGTGGCATCCGGGACAGTGAACACTGAAGCTTTCTTT. Protein: CSVASGTVNTEAFF. The full variable domain, rest sourced from reference TRBV29-1 and TRBJ1-1, is SAVISQKPSRDICQRGTSLTIQCQVDSQVTMMFWYRQQPGQSLTLIATANQGSEATYESGFVIDKFPISRPNLTFSTLTVSNMSPEDSSIYLCSVASGTVNTEAFFGQGTRLTVV.

This clone showed up just a few times. The sample has other DNA sequences that encode this CDR3 too. The chain has TRBV11-2 and TRBJ2-5; 7 bases are a match to TRBD2. The V gene end was trimmed by 6 bases and the J gene end by 5 bases; junction bases not matched to a gene: 0. This CDR3 is built from 11 residues. Germline V gene data show CDR1 as SGHAT and CDR2 as FQNNGV. Here the CDR3 reads CASRGGETQYF. Written as DNA, the CDR3 is TGTGCCAGCAGGGGGGGGGAGACCCAGTACTTC.

This sequence joins TRBV14 and TRBJ2-1; 10 bases map to TRBD2. After removal of 4 bases from V and 6 bases from J, the junction contained 3 bases not matched to a gene. Germline values: CDR1 SGHDN, CDR2 FVKESK. This CDR3 region has 14 residues. DNA of the CDR3: TGTGCCAGCAGCCGCGGGACTAGCGTCAATGAGCAGTTCTTC. Translation: CASSRGTSVNEQFF.

In this sample, this clone turned up a few times. V gene TRBV7-3 combines with J gene TRBJ2-1, with 7 bases that match TRBD2. The CDR3 spans 15 residues. In germline, CDR1 is SGHTA, CDR2 FQGTGA. Unmatched junction bases numbered 6, after V lost 5 bases and J lost 2 bases. The CDR3 DNA sequence: TGTGCCAGCAGCCTCGGACTAGTTGCCTACAATGAGCAGTTCTTC. This encodes CASSLGLVAYNEQFF.

This clone has only a few counts. The gene calls are TRBV9 and TRBJ2-7; D uncertain. Germline lookup yields CDR1 SGDLS and CDR2 YYNGEE. The CDR3 has 13 amino acids. The V gene lost 1 base and the J gene lost 6 bases, with 11 bases spanning the gap. For the CDR3, the DNA is TGTGCCAGCAGCGTAACTCTCGTTTCCGAGCAGTACTTC. It is translated as CASSVTLVSEQYF.

The chain employs TRBV19 and TRBJ1-2; TRBD1 is a possible D gene (5 bases). Trimming removed 3 bases from V and 3 bases from J, with 14 bases in between. The CDR3 extends over 15 amino acids. Germline loops: CDR1 LNHDA, CDR2 SQIVND (reference sequence). The CDR3 region is CASSIGRAAYYGYTF. The DNA of the CDR3 is TGTGCCAGTAGTATCGGCAGGGCGGCGTACTATGGCTACACCTTC.

This clone was seen only a few times. The chain is built from TRBV6-5 and TRBJ2-7; D is uncertain. Trimming removed 5 bases from V and 4 bases from J, with 6 bases in between. The CDR3 is 11 residues long. The V gene's germline CDR1 is MNHEY and CDR2 SVGAGI. The CDR3 reads CASSHQYEQYF. DNA for the CDR3: TGTGCCAGCAGTCATCAGTACGAGCAGTACTTC.

This clone appeared a few times. The chain joins TRBV4-3 to TRBJ2-1; TRBD2 matches at 9 bases. Per the germline V gene, CDR1 is LGHNA and CDR2 is YSLEER. Losses at the gene ends were 1 base for V and 3 bases for J; bases not matched to a gene: 4. This CDR3 spans 16 amino acids. The CDR3 DNA reads as TGCGCCAGCAGCCAAGGCGGGGGGGCCTTCTACAATGAGCAGTTCTTC. This encodes CASSQGGGAFYNEQFF.

This chain joins TRBV19 and TRBJ2-5; D is perhaps TRBD1 (6 bases). The CDR3 loop spans 14 amino acids. CDR1 and CDR2 from the germline V gene are LNHDA and SQIVND (reference sequence). V lost 3 bases and J 4 bases, leaving 12 bases between the germline ends. CDR3 nucleotide sequence: TGTGCCAGTAGTATGCTGGGGGCGTTAGAGACCCAGTACTTC. It codes for CASSMLGALETQYF.

The chain combines TRBV6-6 with TRBJ2-5; the D gene is possibly TRBD2 (5 bases). CDR1 is MNHNY and CDR2 is SVGAGI in the germline V gene (reference sequence). The CDR3 length is 12 residues. V shed 10 bases and J shed 4 bases, with 13 bases lying between them. CDR3 sequence: CATGREPETQYF. As DNA, the CDR3 is TGTGCCACCGGACGGGAACCAGAGACCCAGTACTTC.